This T cell receptor (beta chain) was identified in a study of blood T cell repertoires in COVID-19. The wider study: Some COVID-19 samples were acute and others convalescent; all came from the United States, Italy and Spain.

The germline gives CDR1 LNHDA, CDR2 SQIVND (reference sequence). This CDR3 contains 16 residues. V lost 1 base, J lost 5 bases, and 10 bases stayed unmatched. Clones were read by immunoSEQ multiplex PCR, and TCRdb kept only the in-frame ones, dropping some. The repertoire holds some 390,000 clones, with 80% to 90% as singletons. The receptor's source is a woman in her sixties with COVID-19, enrolled during active disease. The sample taken for sequencing was peripheral blood. The chain links TRBV19 to TRBJ2-5; 7 bases map to TRBD2. CDR3 nucleotides: TGTGCCAGTAGTATAGGAAGCGGGGATCTCCGGGAGACCCAGTACTTC. As protein: CASSIGSGDLRETQYF. The full variable domain, rest sourced from reference TRBV19 and TRBJ2-5, is DGGITQSPKYLFRKEGQNVTLSCEQNLNHDAMYWYRQDPGQGLRLIYYSQIVNDFQKGDIAEGYSVSREKKESFPLTVTSAQKNPTAFYLCASSIGSGDLRETQYFGPGTRLLVL.